The clone carrying this T cell receptor (beta chain) turned up a few times. Its specificity is unknown. One end of the junction is discordant with germline, which a read error may explain. In germline, CDR1 is LGHNA, CDR2 YSLEER. The CDR3 runs 12 residues. RNA was extracted and reverse transcribed into cDNA as the sequencing template. This table comes from immunoSEQ multiplex PCR, and its TCRdb copy is limited to in-frame clones, with some not included. The sample carries roughly 35,000 clones, 45% to 60% recorded once. The data stem from a study of CD8+ T cells in alopecia areata. The study's findings and limits: Higher clonality was seen in lesional scalp than in normal scalp, especially in alopecia totalis/universalis.

What was sequenced was NKG2D-high CD8+ T cells sorted from blood. The chain combines TRBV4-3 with TRBJ2-5, with TRBD2 identical over 7 bases. The source of this sequence is a human donor with alopecia areata. Here the CDR3 DNA reads TGCGCCAGCAGCCCTGACCAGGGACTACTTCACTTC. Translation: CASSPDQGLLHF.